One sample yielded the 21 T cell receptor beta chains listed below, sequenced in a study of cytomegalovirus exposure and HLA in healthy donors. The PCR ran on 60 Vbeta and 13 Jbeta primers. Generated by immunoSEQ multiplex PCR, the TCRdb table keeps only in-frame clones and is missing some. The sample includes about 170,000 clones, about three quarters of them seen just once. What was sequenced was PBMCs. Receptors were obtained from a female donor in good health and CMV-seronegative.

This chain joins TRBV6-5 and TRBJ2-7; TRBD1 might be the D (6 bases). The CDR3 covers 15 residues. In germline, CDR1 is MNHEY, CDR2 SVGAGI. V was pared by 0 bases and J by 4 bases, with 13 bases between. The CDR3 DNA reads TGTGCCAGCAGTTACTCAGGGACAAGGATGTACGAGCAGTACTTC. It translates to CASSYSGTRMYEQYF.

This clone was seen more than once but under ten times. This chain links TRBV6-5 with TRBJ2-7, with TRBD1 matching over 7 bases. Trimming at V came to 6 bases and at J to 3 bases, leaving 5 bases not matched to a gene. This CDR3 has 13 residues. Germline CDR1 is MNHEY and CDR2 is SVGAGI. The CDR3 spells CASRRPGGYEQYF. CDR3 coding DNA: TGTGCCAGCAGGCGGCCAGGGGGCTACGAGCAGTACTTC.

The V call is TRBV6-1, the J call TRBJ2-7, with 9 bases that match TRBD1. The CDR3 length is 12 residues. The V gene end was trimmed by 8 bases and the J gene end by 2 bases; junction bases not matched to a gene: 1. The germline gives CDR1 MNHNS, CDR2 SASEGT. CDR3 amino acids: CASRDRAYEQYF. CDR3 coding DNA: TGTGCCAGCCGGGACAGGGCCTACGAGCAGTACTTC.

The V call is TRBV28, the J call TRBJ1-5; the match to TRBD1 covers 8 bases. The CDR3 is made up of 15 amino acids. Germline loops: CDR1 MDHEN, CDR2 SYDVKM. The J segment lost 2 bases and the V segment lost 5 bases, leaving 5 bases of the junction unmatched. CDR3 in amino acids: CASSLAGQGNQPQHF. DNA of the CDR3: TGTGCCAGCAGTCTTGCGGGACAGGGCAATCAGCCCCAGCATTTT.

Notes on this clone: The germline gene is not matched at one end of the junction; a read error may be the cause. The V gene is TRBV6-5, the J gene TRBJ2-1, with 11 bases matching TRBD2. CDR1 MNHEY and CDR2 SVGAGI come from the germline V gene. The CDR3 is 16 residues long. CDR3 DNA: TGTGCCAGCCGTTATACCACTAGCGGGAGCTCGGATGAGCAGTTCTTC. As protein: CASRYTTSGSSDEQFF.

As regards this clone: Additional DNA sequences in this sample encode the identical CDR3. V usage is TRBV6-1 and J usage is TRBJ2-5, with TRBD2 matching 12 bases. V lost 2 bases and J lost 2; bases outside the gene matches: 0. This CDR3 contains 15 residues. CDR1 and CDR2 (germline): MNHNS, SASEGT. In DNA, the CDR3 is TGTGCCAGCAGTGAACTAGCGGGGGGGCAAGAGACCCAGTACTTC. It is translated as CASSELAGGQETQYF.

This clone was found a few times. For the CDR3, the DNA is TGTGCCAGCAGCTTAATGCGCCAGACTAGCGGGGGGGCTGGAAACGAGCAGTACTTC. Translation: CASSLMRQTSGGAGNEQYF. The gene calls are TRBV7-3 and TRBJ2-7; the match to TRBD2 covers 14 bases. Germline CDR1 and CDR2: SGHTA and FQGTGA. The trim removed 1 base at V and 5 bases at J, leaving 13 bases unmatched. There are 19 residues in the CDR3.

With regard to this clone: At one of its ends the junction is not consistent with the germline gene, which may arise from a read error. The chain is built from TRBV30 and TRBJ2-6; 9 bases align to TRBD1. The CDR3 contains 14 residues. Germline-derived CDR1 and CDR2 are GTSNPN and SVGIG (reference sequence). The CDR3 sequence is CAWRQGAGANGLTF. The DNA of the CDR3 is TGTGCCTGGAGACAGGGGGCTGGGGCCAACGGCCTGACTTTC.

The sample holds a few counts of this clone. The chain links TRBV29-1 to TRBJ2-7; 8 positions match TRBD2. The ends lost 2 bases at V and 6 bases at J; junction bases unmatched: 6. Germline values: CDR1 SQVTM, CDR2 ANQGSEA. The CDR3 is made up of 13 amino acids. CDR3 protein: CSVEPGGGAEQYF. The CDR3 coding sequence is TGCAGCGTTGAACCGGGAGGGGGGGCCGAGCAGTACTTC.

CDR3: CASSLRTLAGSNQPQHF. The CDR3 region has the DNA TGTGCCAGCAGCTTGCGTACTCTCGCGGGGAGCAATCAGCCCCAGCATTTT. V and J are TRBV5-8 and TRBJ1-5; D remains unclear. Looked up from germline, CDR1 is SGHTS and CDR2 is YDEGEE. V lost 1 base and J 1 base, leaving 15 bases between the germline ends. The CDR3 spans 17 residues.

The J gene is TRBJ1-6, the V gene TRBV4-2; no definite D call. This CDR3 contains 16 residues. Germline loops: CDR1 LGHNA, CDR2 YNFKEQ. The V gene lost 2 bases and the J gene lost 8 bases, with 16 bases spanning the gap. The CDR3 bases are TGTGCCAGCAGCCAACCTGGGAAAGGGCGGGATTCACCCCTCCACTTT. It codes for CASSQPGKGRDSPLHF.

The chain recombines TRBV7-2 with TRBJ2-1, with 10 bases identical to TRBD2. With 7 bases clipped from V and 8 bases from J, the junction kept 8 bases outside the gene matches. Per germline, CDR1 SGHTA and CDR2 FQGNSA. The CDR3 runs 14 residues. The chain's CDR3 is CASKERGGMDEQFF. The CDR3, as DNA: TGTGCCAGCAAGGAGCGGGGGGGTATGGATGAGCAGTTCTTC.

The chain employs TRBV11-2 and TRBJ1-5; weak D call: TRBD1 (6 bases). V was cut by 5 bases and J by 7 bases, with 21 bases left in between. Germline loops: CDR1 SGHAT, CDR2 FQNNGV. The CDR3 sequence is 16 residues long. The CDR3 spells CASSAILQGPGQPQHF. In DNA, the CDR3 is TGTGCCAGCAGCGCAATACTACAGGGTCCTGGGCAGCCCCAGCATTTT.

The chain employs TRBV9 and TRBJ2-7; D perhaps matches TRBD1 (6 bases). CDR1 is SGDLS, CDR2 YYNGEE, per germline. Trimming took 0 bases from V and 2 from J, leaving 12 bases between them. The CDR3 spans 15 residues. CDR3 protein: CASSVDPRGPYEQYF. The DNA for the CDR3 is TGTGCCAGCAGCGTAGATCCCAGGGGCCCCTACGAGCAGTACTTC. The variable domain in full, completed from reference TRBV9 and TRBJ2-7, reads DSGVTQTPKHLITATGQRVTLRCSPRSGDLSVYWYQQSLDQGLQFLIQYYNGEERAKGNILERFSAQQFPDLHSELNLSSLELGDSALYFCASSVDPRGPYEQYFGPGTRLTVT.

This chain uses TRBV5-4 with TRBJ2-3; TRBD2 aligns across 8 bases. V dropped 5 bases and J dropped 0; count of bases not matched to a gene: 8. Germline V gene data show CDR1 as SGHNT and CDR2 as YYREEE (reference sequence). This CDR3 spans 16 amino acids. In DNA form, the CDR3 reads TGTGCCAGCAGTTCGGGAGGGATCTCTAGCACAGATACGCAGTATTTT. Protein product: CASSSGGISSTDTQYF.

The CDR3 nucleotides are TGTGCCAGCAGCCTTAGCGGGAGGGGAACAGATACGCAGTATTTT. It encodes CASSLSGRGTDTQYF. V and J are TRBV7-3 and TRBJ2-3; 11 nucleotides agree with TRBD2. V lost 5 bases and J lost 3; bases outside the gene matches: 4. CDR3 length equals 15 residues. Germline lookup yields CDR1 SGHTA and CDR2 FQGTGA.

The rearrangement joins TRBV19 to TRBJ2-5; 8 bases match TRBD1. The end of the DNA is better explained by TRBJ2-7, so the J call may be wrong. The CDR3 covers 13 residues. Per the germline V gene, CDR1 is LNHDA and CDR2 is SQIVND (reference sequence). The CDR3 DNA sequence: TGTGCCAGTAGTATCACAGGGGGAGGCGAGCAGTACTTC. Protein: CASSITGGGEQYF.

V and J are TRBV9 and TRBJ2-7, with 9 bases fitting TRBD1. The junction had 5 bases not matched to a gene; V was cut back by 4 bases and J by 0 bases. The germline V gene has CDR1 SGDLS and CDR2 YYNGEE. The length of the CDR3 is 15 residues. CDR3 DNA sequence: TGTGCCAGCAGCTGGGGGACAGGGAGCTCCTACGAGCAGTACTTC. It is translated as CASSWGTGSSYEQYF.

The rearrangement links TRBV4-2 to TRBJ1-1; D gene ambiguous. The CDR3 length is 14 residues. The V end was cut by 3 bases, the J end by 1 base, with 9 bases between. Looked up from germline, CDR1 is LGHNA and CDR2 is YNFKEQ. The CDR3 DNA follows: TGTGCCAGCAGCCAGGGCACGTCGAACACTGAAGCTTTCTTT. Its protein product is CASSQGTSNTEAFF.

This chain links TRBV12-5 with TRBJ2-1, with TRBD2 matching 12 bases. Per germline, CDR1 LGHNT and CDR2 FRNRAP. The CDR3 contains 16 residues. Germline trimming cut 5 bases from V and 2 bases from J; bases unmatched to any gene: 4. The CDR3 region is CASGTRLAGAYNEQFF. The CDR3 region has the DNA TGTGCTAGTGGTACCAGACTAGCGGGGGCCTACAATGAGCAGTTCTTC.

Written as DNA, the CDR3 is TGTGCCAGCAGCCTCGGCCGGGTAAATGAAAAACTGTTTTTT. Amino acids: CASSLGRVNEKLFF. The chain recombines TRBV2 with TRBJ1-4, with no clear D. Germline CDR1 and CDR2: SNHLY and FYNNEI. The CDR3 consists of 14 residues. Between the trimmed V and J ends, which lost 6 bases and 5 bases, there was a span of 13 bases.